This T cell receptor beta chain was obtained from a study of T cell responses to AZD1222 COVID-19 vaccine. Findings of the study overall: Regions left unmutated in variants are reportedly the target of nearly half of spike-specific TCRs. Increases in Spike-specific TCR breadth and depth were seen after two AZD1222 doses.

Here immunoSEQ multiplex PCR was the method, and the copy in TCRdb shows in-frame clones only, minus some. The sample has around 91,000 clones, about nine tenths seen once. Trimming at V came to 7 bases and at J to 3 bases, leaving 15 bases not matched to a gene. Germline V gene data show CDR1 as MNHEY and CDR2 as SMNVEV (reference sequence). This CDR3 is 17 amino acids long. About this clone: Its antigen remains unknown.

This chain connects TRBV27 to TRBJ2-3; 8 nucleotides align to TRBD1. Sequenced here: peripheral blood, sampled 28 days after the second AZD1222 dose. This receptor was taken from an adult who received the AZD1222 COVID-19 vaccine. This chain's CDR3 is CASTPWTGTGWTDTQYF. CDR3 sequence (DNA): TGTGCCAGCACCCCGTGGACCGGGACAGGTTGGACAGATACGCAGTATTTT.